Listed below are T cell receptor beta chains from one sample, sequenced in a study of blood T cell repertoires in COVID-19. The protocol was immunoSEQ multiplex PCR, while the TCRdb copy is restricted to in-frame clones and leaves out a portion. The sample has about 270,000 clones; 70% to 90% are singletons. Sequencing used PBMCs or T cells enriched from blood (not recorded which). The receptors shown here come from a woman aged 25 to 45 with acute COVID-19. Each CDR3 is given with its conserved first and last residue. D genes are given only for firm matches. Expanded clones are given a class, and other clones once, few, many or no size at all.

D gene	J gene	clone size	V gene	CDR3 DNA	CDR3 protein
TRBD1	TRBJ2-1	-	TRBV4-2	TGTGCCAGCAGCCAAGAAGGGACAGGATTAAACAATGAGCAGTTCTTC	CASSQEGTGLNNEQFF
TRBD1	TRBJ1-6	-	TRBV3-1/TRBV3-2	TGTGCCAGCAGCCAAGGAGGGGGCGTCAAAAATAATTCACCCCTCCACTTT	CASSQGGGVKNNSPLHF
-	TRBJ2-1	-	TRBV11-2	TGTGCCAGCAGCTTAGATCCGGTGGGAGGCAATGAGCAGTTCTTC	CASSLDPVGGNEQFF
TRBD1	TRBJ2-1	-	TRBV28	TGTGCCAGCAGTTTCGGACAGGGAGGATACCTGGGGAATGAGCAGTTCTTC	CASSFGQGGYLGNEQFF
TRBD2	TRBJ2-7	-	TRBV3-1/TRBV3-2	TGTGCCAGCAGCCAAGGGACTAGCGGGACCTACGAGCAGTACTTC	CASSQGTSGTYEQYF
TRBD1	TRBJ1-5	-	TRBV3-1/TRBV3-2	TGTGCCAGCAGCCAGGCCGAGACAGGGGCGACTAGCAATCAGCCCCAGCATTTT	CASSQAETGATSNQPQHF
TRBD1	TRBJ1-2	few	TRBV6-5	TGTGCCAGCAGAAGGGACAGAAGTGACTATGGCTACACCTTC	CASRRDRSDYGYTF
TRBD1	TRBJ2-5	-	TRBV2	TGTGCCAGCTGGCCGGGACAGGGGGATGAGACCCAGTACTTC	CASWPGQGDETQYF
-	TRBJ2-5	-	TRBV4-1	TGCGCCAGCGGTACAGCGGGGCAGGGGGCCGAGACCCAGTACTTC	CASGTAGQGAETQYF
-	TRBJ1-2	few	TRBV7-9	TGTGCCAGCAGCTCCTCAGGGCCCCGGGAGGGCTATGGCTACACCTTC	CASSSSGPREGYGYTF
TRBD2	TRBJ2-5	few	TRBV11-2	TGTGCCAGCAGCTTAGCCGTAGCGGGAGGTTTGGAGACCCAGTACTTC	CASSLAVAGGLETQYF
TRBD1	TRBJ1-2	-	TRBV7-2	TGTGCCAGCAGCCTTAATAGGGACAGTCTAACTCCGGGCTACACCTTC	CASSLNRDSLTPGYTF
-	TRBJ2-3	once	TRBV27	TGTGCCAGCAGTTTAGGGACTGGTACTAGCACAGATACGCAGTATTTT	CASSLGTGTSTDTQYF
TRBD2	TRBJ2-1	-	TRBV7-9	TGTGCCAGCAGCTTAATCCCGCTAGCGGGAGTCGGTGAGCAGTTCTTC	CASSLIPLAGVGEQFF
-	TRBJ1-4	-	TRBV3-1/TRBV3-2	TGTGCCAGCAGCCAAGGGAGGAGTGAAAAACTGTTTTTT	CASSQGRSEKLFF
-	TRBJ2-1	-	TRBV15	TGTGCCACCAGCAGAGATAGGGGGAGATCTAATGAGCAGTTCTTC	CATSRDRGRSNEQFF
-	TRBJ2-3	-	TRBV24-1	TGTGCCACCAGTGACCCGAACCCAGAGGCCACAGATACGCAGTATTTT	CATSDPNPEATDTQYF
-	TRBJ1-4	-	TRBV12-3/TRBV12-4	TGTGCCAGCAGCCTCGCTGGCAGGGAAAAACTGTTTTTT	CASSLAGREKLFF
TRBD2	TRBJ2-2	few	TRBV10-3	TGTGCCATCAGTGTGGCTAGCGGGAGTTTTGGGACCGGGGAGCTGTTTTTT	CAISVASGSFGTGELFF
-	TRBJ2-5	few	TRBV5-1	TGCGCCAGCCGCCTAGCGTTCCAAGAGACCCAGTACTTC	CASRLAFQETQYF
TRBD1	TRBJ2-7	-	TRBV7-9	TGTGCCAGCAGCTTTATCCCAGGGGGCTATCCCTACGAGCAGTACTTC	CASSFIPGGYPYEQYF
-	TRBJ2-7	-	TRBV7-9	TGTGCCAGCAGCCCAGACAGCCCCCCATACGAGCAGTACTTC	CASSPDSPPYEQYF
TRBD1	TRBJ1-5	-	TRBV7-8	TGTGCCAGCGGAGGGACAGGGAACTCGAATCAGCCCCAGCATTTT	CASGGTGNSNQPQHF
TRBD2	TRBJ2-1	-	TRBV27	TGTGCCACCAAACTAGCGGGGAACGATGGCTATGAGCAGTTCTTC	CATKLAGNDGYEQFF
TRBD1	TRBJ2-7	-	TRBV27	TGTGCCAGCAGTTTAAAGGGGACAGGGCTCCCCGAGCAGTACTTC	CASSLKGTGLPEQYF
-	TRBJ1-1	-	TRBV7-9	TGTGCCAGCAGCTTTGGTCAGGGAGGGACCCTCGAAGCTTTCTTT	CASSFGQGGTLEAFF
TRBD1	TRBJ2-1	-	TRBV10-2	TGCGTCTCGAGGGGGCCCTTGGGCAATGAGCAGTTCTTC	CVSRGPLGNEQFF
TRBD1	TRBJ1-1	-	TRBV7-9	TGTGCCAGCAGCTTCGAGGGACAGCCTGAAGCTTTCTTT	CASSFEGQPEAFF
TRBD2	TRBJ2-3	few	TRBV5-1	TGCGCCAGCAGCTTGGAACTAGCGGCTAGCACAGATACGCAGTATTTT	CASSLELAASTDTQYF
-	TRBJ2-2	-	TRBV9	TGTGCCAGCAGCGTAGCAGGGAACACCGGGGAGCTGTTTTTT	CASSVAGNTGELFF
-	TRBJ2-5	-	TRBV5-1	TGCGCCAGCAGCATTATTGGGACTCAGGCCCAAGAGACCCAGTACTTC	CASSIIGTQAQETQYF
TRBD1	TRBJ1-3	-	TRBV5-6	TGTGCCAGCAGCTTGGTTGACAGGGGGAATGGAAACACCATATATTTT	CASSLVDRGNGNTIYF
-	TRBJ1-1	few	TRBV3-1/TRBV3-2	TGTGCCAGCAGCCAAGAAAATCAGGGGAGCGGCGCTGAAGCTTTCTTT	CASSQENQGSGAEAFF
TRBD2	TRBJ2-1	-	TRBV11-2	TGTGCCAGCAGCTTGGCTATAGCGGGAGTGGGTGTAAATGAGCAGTTCTTC	CASSLAIAGVGVNEQFF
-	TRBJ1-5	-	TRBV6-1	TGTGCCAGCAGCCTCCCAGTTCCTCCCCAGCATTTT	CASSLPVPPQHF
-	TRBJ1-3	-	TRBV28	TGTGCCAGCAGTGGAGAACAGGGTTTGGGAAACACCATATATTTT	CASSGEQGLGNTIYF
-	TRBJ1-3	-	TRBV5-4	TGTGCCAGCAGCTTGGCGGGTAGCTCTGGAAACACCATATATTTT	CASSLAGSSGNTIYF
-	TRBJ2-5	-	TRBV28	TGTGCCAGCAGTTGGAGCTACGGGTCAGAAGATCAAGAGACCCAGTACTTC	CASSWSYGSEDQETQYF
-	TRBJ2-7	-	TRBV16	TGTGCCAGCAGCCAATCGGGGACGCCGGGGGCCTACGAGCAGTACTTC	CASSQSGTPGAYEQYF
TRBD1	TRBJ1-5	-	TRBV19	TGTGCCTCAACCCGGGACAGGGGTCAGCCCCAGCATTTT	CASTRDRGQPQHF
TRBD1	TRBJ2-7	few	TRBV10-1	TGCGCCAGCAGTGACCAGGGGGCAAGGTCCTACGAGCAGTACTTC	CASSDQGARSYEQYF
-	TRBJ2-1	-	TRBV28	TGTGCCAGCAGTTTAAGCGGGTACAATGAGCAGTTCTTC	CASSLSGYNEQFF
TRBD1	TRBJ1-5	-	TRBV19	TGTGCCAGTAGCTTACAGGGGTCTGGGTTATTACAGCCCCAGCATTTT	CASSLQGSGLLQPQHF
-	TRBJ1-5	-	TRBV18	TGTGCCAGCTCACTTTTAGGGGAGGGACGCAATCAGCCCCAGCATTTT	CASSLLGEGRNQPQHF
-	TRBJ1-4	-	TRBV11-2	TGTGCCAGCAGCTTAGCTCCTGACAGTAGTGAAAAACTGTTTTTT	CASSLAPDSSEKLFF
-	TRBJ1-1	-	TRBV7-8	TGTGCCAGCAGCCCAGACAGGTACACTGAAGCTTTCTTT	CASSPDRYTEAFF